The entry that follows covers one T cell receptor beta chain sequence. This entry belongs to a study of cytomegalovirus exposure and HLA in healthy donors. Turning to the study itself: According to later analysis, the same platform produced the 120 validation and around 730 first-cohort repertoires.

The study drew the donors from its approximately 120-subject validation cohort, separate from the roughly 670-subject first cohort. Germline V gene sequence: CDR1 KGHSH, CDR2 LQKENI. The CDR3 totals 16 residues. Trimming pared 2 bases from V and 4 bases from J, leaving 14 bases between. Assay: immunoSEQ multiplex PCR; the TCRdb copy retains only in-frame clones and omits some. The data contain over 150,000 clones, around 88% of them singletons. The source material was PBMCs. The chain joins TRBV18 to TRBJ1-4; D might be TRBD1 (5 bases). This receptor was identified in a man aged 18 to 35 in good health and CMV-seropositive. DNA for the CDR3: TGTGCCAGCTCACCAACGGGGGACGGACTTAATGAAAAACTGTTTTTT. Protein: CASSPTGDGLNEKLFF.